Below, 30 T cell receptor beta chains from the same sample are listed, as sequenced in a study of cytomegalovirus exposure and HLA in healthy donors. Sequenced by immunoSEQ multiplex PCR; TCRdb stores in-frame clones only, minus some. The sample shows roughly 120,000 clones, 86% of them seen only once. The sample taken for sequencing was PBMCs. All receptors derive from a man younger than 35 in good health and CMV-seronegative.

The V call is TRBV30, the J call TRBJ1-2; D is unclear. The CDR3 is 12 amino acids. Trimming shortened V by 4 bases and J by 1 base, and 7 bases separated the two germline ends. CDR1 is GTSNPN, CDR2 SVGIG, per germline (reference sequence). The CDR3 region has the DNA TGTGCCTGGACCCCGTTTAACTATGGCTACACCTTC. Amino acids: CAWTPFNYGYTF.

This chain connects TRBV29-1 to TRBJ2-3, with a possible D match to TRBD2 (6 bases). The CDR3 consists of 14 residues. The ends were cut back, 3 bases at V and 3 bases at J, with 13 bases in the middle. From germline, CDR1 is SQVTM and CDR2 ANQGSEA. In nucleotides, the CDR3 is TGCAGCGTTGATCCGGGGGTCCGGACAGATACGCAGTATTTT. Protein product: CSVDPGVRTDTQYF.

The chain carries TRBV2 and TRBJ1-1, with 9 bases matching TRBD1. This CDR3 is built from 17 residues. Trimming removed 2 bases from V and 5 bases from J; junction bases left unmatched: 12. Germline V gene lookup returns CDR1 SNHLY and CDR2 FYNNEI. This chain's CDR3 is CASSELGQGSVRTEAFF. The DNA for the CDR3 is TGTGCCAGCAGTGAACTCGGACAGGGGTCGGTGAGGACTGAAGCTTTCTTT.

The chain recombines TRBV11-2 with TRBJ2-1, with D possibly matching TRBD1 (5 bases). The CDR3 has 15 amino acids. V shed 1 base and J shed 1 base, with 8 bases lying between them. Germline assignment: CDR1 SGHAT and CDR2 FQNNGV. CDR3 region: CASSLGTLSYNEQFF. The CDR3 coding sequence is TGTGCCAGCAGCTTAGGGACACTTTCCTACAATGAGCAGTTCTTC.

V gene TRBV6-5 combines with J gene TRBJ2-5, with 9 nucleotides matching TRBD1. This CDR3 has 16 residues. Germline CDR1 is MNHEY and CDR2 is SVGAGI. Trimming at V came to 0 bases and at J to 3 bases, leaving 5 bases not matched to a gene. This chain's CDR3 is CASSYSSTGGKETQYF. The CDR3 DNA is TGTGCCAGCAGTTACTCATCGACAGGGGGAAAAGAGACCCAGTACTTC.

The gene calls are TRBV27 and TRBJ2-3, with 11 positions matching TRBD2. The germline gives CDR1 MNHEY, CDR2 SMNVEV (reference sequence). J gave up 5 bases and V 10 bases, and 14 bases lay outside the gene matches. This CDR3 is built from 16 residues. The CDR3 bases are TGTGCCACCGTCTCTACTAGCGGGGGTCTAGGAGATACGCAGTATTTT. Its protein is CATVSTSGGLGDTQYF.

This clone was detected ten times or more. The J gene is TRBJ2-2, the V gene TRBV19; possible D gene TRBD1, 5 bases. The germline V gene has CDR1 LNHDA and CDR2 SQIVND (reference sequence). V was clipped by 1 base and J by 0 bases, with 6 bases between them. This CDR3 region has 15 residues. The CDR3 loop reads CASSIGGSNTGELFF. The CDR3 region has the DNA TGTGCCAGTAGTATAGGGGGCTCGAACACCGGGGAGCTGTTTTTT.

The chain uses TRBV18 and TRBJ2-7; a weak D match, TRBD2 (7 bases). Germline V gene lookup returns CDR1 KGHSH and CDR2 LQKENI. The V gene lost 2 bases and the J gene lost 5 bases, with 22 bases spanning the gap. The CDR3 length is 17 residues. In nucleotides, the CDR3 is TGTGCCAGCTCACCAGGGAGTGGGGGGGCGCCGGGGGACGAGCAGTACTTC. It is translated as CASSPGSGGAPGDEQYF. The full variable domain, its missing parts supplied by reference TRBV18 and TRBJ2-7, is NAGVMQNPRHLVRRRGQEARLRCSPMKGHSHVYWYRQLPEEGLKFMVYLQKENIIDESGMPKERFSAEFPKEGPSILRIQQVVRGDSAAYFCASSPGSGGAPGDEQYFGPGTRLTVT.

The CDR3, as DNA: TGTGCCAGCAGTAGACTAGCGGGAGGGCCGCAGTACTTC. Amino acids: CASSRLAGGPQYF. This chain uses TRBV27 with TRBJ2-5; 14 bases align to TRBD2. Trimming cost V 5 bases and J 11 bases; bases outside gene matches: 4. Per germline, CDR1 MNHEY and CDR2 SMNVEV (reference sequence). The CDR3 has 13 residues.

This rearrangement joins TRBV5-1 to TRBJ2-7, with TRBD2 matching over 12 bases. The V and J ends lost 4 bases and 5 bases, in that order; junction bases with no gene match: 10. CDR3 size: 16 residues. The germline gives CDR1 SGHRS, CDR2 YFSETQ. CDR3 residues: CASSLQTSGGIHEQYF. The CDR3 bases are TGCGCCAGCAGCCTACAAACTAGCGGGGGGATCCACGAGCAGTACTTC.

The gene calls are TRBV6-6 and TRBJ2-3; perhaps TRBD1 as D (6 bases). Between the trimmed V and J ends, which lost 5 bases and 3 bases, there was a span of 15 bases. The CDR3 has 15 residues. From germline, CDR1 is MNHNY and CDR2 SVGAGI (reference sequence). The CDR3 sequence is CASSATGLGTDTQYF. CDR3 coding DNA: TGTGCCAGCAGTGCCACAGGGCTCGGTACAGATACGCAGTATTTT.

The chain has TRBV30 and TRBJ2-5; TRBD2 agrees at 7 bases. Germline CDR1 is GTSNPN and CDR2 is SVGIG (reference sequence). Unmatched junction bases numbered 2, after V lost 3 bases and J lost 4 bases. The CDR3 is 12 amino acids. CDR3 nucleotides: TGTGCCTGGAGGGGCGGGGGAGAGACCCAGTACTTC. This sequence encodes CAWRGGGETQYF.

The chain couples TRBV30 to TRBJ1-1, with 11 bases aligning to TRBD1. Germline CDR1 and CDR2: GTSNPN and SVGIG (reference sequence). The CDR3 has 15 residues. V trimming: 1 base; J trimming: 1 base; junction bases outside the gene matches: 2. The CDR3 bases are TGTGCCTGGAGTGAGGGGACAGGGGGGAACACTGAAGCTTTCTTT. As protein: CAWSEGTGGNTEAFF.

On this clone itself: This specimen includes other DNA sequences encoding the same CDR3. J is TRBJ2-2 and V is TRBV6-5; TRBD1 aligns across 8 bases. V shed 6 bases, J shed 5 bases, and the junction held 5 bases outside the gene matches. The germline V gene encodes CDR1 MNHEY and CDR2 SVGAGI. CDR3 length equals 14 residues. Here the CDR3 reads CASRGTGRTGELFF. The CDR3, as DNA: TGTGCCAGCAGGGGGACAGGACGGACCGGGGAGCTGTTTTTT.

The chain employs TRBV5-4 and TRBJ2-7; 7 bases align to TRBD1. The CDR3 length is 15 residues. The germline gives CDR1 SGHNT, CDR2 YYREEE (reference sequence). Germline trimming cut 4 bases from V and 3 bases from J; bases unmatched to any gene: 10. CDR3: CASSPAGTALYEQYF. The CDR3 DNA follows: TGTGCCAGCAGCCCAGCAGGGACAGCGCTCTACGAGCAGTACTTC.

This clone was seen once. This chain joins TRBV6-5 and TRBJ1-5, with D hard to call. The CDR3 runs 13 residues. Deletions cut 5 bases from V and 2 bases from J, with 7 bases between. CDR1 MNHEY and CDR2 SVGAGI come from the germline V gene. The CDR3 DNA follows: TGTGCCAGCAGTGACTTAGGCAATCAGCCCCAGCATTTT. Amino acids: CASSDLGNQPQHF.

This CDR3 reads CASGNDRGLSTNTGELFF. Here the CDR3 DNA reads TGTGCTAGTGGTAACGACAGGGGGCTATCAACGAACACCGGGGAGCTGTTTTTT. The genes are TRBV12-5 and TRBJ2-2; TRBD1 matches at 10 bases. Per the germline V gene, CDR1 is LGHNT and CDR2 is FRNRAP. The ends lost 5 bases at V and 0 bases at J; junction bases unmatched: 9. This CDR3 has 18 amino acids. The entire variable domain, with the rest obtained from reference TRBV12-5 and TRBJ2-2, is as follows: DARVTQTPRHKVTEMGQEVTMRCQPILGHNTVFWYRQTMMQGLELLAYFRNRAPLDDSGMPKDRFSAEMPDATLATLKIQPSEPRDSAVYFCASGNDRGLSTNTGELFFGEGSRLTVL.

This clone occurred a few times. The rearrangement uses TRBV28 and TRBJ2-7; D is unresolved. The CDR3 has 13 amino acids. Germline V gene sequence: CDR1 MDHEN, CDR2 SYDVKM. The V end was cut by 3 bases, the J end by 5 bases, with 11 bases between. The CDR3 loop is CASSFSGTHEQYF. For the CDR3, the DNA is TGTGCCAGCAGTTTTAGTGGTACTCACGAGCAGTACTTC.

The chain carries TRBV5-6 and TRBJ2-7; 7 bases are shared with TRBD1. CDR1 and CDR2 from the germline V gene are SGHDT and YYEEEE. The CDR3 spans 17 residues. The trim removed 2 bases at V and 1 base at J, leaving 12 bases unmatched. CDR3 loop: CASSFSVPRTGSYEQYF. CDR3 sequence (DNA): TGTGCCAGCAGCTTTTCGGTACCAAGGACAGGTTCCTACGAGCAGTACTTC. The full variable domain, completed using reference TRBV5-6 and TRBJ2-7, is DAGVTQSPTHLIKTRGQQVTLRCSPKSGHDTVSWYQQALGQGPQFIFQYYEEEERQRGNFPDRFSGHQFPNYSSELNVNALLLGDSALYLCASSFSVPRTGSYEQYFGPGTRLTVT.

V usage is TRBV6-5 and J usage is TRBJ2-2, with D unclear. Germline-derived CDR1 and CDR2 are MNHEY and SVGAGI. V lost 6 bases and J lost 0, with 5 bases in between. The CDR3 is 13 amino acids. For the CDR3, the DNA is TGTGCCAGCAGAACTACGAACACCGGGGAGCTGTTTTTT. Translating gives CASRTTNTGELFF.

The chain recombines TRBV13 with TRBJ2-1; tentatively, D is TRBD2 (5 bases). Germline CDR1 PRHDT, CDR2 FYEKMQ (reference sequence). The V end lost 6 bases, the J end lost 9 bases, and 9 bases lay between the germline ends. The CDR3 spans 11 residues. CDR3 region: CASRRAGEQFF. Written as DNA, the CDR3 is TGTGCCAGCAGGAGGGCCGGTGAGCAGTTCTTC.

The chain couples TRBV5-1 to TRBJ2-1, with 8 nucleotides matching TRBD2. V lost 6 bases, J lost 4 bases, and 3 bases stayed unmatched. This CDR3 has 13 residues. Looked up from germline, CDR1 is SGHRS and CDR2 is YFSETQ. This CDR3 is CASKLADYNEQFF. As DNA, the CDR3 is TGCGCCAGCAAACTAGCGGATTACAATGAGCAGTTCTTC.

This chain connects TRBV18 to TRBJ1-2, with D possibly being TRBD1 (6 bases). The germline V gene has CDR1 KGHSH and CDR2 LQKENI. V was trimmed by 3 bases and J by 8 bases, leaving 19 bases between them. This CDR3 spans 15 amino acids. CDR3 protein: CASSPQQGSQGGYTF. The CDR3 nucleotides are TGTGCCAGCTCACCCCAGCAGGGGTCTCAGGGCGGCTACACCTTC.

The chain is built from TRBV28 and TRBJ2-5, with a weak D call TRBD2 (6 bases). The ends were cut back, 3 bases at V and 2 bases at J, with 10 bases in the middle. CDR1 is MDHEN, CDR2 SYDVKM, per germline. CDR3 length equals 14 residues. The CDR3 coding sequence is TGTGCCAGCAGTTTGGAGGGGCCTCAAGAGACCCAGTACTTC. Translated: CASSLEGPQETQYF.

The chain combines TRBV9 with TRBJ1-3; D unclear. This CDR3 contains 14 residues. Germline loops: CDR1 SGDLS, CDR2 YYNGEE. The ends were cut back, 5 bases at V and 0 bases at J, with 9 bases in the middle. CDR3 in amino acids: CASSFESSGNTIYF. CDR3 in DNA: TGTGCCAGCAGTTTTGAGAGCTCTGGAAACACCATATATTTT.

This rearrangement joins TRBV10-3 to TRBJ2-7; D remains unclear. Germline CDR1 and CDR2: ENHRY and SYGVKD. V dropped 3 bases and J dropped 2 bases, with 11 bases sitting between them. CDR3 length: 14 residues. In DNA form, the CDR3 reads TGTGCCATCAGTGAACGACTGTTTACCTACGAGCAGTACTTC. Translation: CAISERLFTYEQYF.

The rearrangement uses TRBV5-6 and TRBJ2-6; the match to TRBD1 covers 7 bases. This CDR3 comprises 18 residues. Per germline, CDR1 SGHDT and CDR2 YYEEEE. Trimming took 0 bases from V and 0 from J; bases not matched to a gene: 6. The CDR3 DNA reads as TGTGCCAGCAGCTTGGCCGGGACAGCAGTCTCTGGGGCCAACGTCCTGACTTTC. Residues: CASSLAGTAVSGANVLTF.

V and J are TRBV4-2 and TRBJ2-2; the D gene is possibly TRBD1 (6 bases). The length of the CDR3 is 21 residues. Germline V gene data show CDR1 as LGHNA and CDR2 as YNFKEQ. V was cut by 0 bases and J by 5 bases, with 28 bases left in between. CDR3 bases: TGTGCCAGCAGCCAAGATTCAAGATTAGGGGGTACTGGGGCAGGGACCGGGGAGCTGTTTTTT. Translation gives CASSQDSRLGGTGAGTGELFF.

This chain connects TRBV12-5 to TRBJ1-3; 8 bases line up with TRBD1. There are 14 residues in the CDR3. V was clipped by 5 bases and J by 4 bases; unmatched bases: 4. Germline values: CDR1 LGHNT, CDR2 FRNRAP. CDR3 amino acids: CASGRTGKGNTIYF. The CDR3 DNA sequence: TGTGCTAGTGGTCGGACAGGGAAGGGAAACACCATATATTTT.

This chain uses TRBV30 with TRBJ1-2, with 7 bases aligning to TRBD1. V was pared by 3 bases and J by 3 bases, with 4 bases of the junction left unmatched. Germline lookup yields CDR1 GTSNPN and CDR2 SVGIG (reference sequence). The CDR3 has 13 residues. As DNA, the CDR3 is TGTGCCTGGAGAACAGGGGAGTACTATGGCTACACCTTC. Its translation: CAWRTGEYYGYTF.